The 16 T cell receptor beta chains given below trace back to one sample, sequenced in a study of CD8 T cells in Susac syndrome. When the RNA was reverse transcribed, random hexamers were used with an input of roughly 0.45 to 1 ug. A single record per CDR3 protein comes from TCRdb applying MiXCR to the immunoSEQ multiplex PCR reads. The top ten hold roughly 0.46% of the sample, which has about 83,000 distinct CDR3 sequences, approximately 95% seen once. The sample taken for sequencing was CD8+ T cells from PBMCs. The source is a human donor with Susac syndrome.

In its sample, this clonotype was seen once. The CDR3 here is CASRPSGSGPDTQYF. DNA of the CDR3: TGTGCCAGCAGGCCCTCGGGTAGTGGCCCAGATACGCAGTATTTT. The rearrangement joins TRBV12-3 or TRBV12-4 to TRBJ2-3; unclear D gene. This CDR3 spans 15 amino acids. Trimming pared 6 bases from V and 4 bases from J, leaving 17 bases between.

This chain joins TRBV19 and TRBJ1-1; weak D call: TRBD1 (5 bases). Germline CDR1 is LNHDA and CDR2 is SQIVND (reference sequence). With 10 bases removed from V and 7 bases from J, the gap between germline ends came to 13 bases. The CDR3 is made up of 11 amino acids. The CDR3 DNA sequence: TGTGCCACTTTCAGGGACCTTGAAGCTTTCTTT. Encoded protein: CATFRDLEAFF.

This sequence joins TRBV30 and TRBJ1-1, with D uncertain. In germline, CDR1 is GTSNPN, CDR2 SVGIG (reference sequence). V shed 3 bases and J shed 3 bases, with 11 bases lying between them. This CDR3 spans 13 amino acids. Here the CDR3 DNA reads TGTGCCTGGAGGGCGAGATATGACACTGAAGCTTTCTTT. Protein sequence: CAWRARYDTEAFF. Complete variable domain (other parts from reference TRBV30 and TRBJ1-1): SQTIHQWPATLVQPVGSPLSLECTVEGTSNPNLYWYRQAAGRGLQLLFYSVGIGQISSEVPQNLSASRPQDRQFILSSKKLLLSDSGFYLCAWRARYDTEAFFGQGTRLTVV.

V usage is TRBV5-1 and J usage is TRBJ1-2; D ambiguous. The V gene lost 4 bases and the J gene lost 0 bases, with 13 bases spanning the gap. CDR3 length: 15 residues. Looked up from germline, CDR1 is SGHRS and CDR2 is YFSETQ. DNA of the CDR3: TGCGCCAGCAGCGCCACCGGGGATACTAACTATGGCTACACCTTC. Encoded protein: CASSATGDTNYGYTF.

The V call is TRBV29-1, the J call TRBJ2-1; D not certain. V shed 0 bases and J shed 0 bases, with 6 bases lying between them. The CDR3 has 14 residues. Germline CDR1 SQVTM, CDR2 ANQGSEA. The CDR3 sequence is CSVEELSSYNEQFF. DNA of the CDR3: TGCAGCGTTGAAGAACTGAGCTCCTACAATGAGCAGTTCTTC.

The CDR3 nucleotides read TGTGCCAGCAGTTATACCACTGAAGCTTTCTTT. It translates to CASSYTTEAFF. The chain has TRBV2 and TRBJ1-1; D is unclear. The V gene lost 5 bases and the J gene lost 4 bases, with 5 bases spanning the gap. Germline V gives CDR1 SNHLY, CDR2 FYNNEI. The CDR3 spans 11 residues. Full variable domain (missing parts from reference TRBV2 and TRBJ1-1): EPEVTQTPSHQVTQMGQEVILRCVPISNHLYFYWYRQILGQKVEFLVSFYNNEISEKSEIFDDQFSVERPDGSNFTLKIRSTKLEDSAMYFCASSYTTEAFFGQGTRLTVV.

The chain uses TRBV4-2 and TRBJ2-7; 8 nucleotides align to TRBD1. The V gene's germline CDR1 is LGHNA and CDR2 YNFKEQ. The CDR3 has 16 amino acids. The J segment lost 1 base and the V segment lost 3 bases, leaving 8 bases of the junction unmatched. CDR3 sequence (DNA): TGTGCCAGCAGCCATTCCGACAGGGGTAGTTCCTACGAGCAGTACTTC. Amino acid sequence: CASSHSDRGSSYEQYF.

CDR3 sequence (DNA): TGTGCCAGCAGCGTAGCCCGACTTCGGGAGGGCGTAGAGACCCAGTACTTC. Its protein product is CASSVARLREGVETQYF. This chain links TRBV9 with TRBJ2-5; 8 bases are shared with TRBD2. CDR3 length equals 17 residues. Trimming removed 0 bases from V and 4 bases from J; junction bases left unmatched: 11. CDR1 SGDLS and CDR2 YYNGEE come from the germline V gene.

V usage is TRBV28 and J usage is TRBJ1-1; unclear D gene. V gave up 8 bases and J gave up 7 bases, with 11 bases separating them. Germline V gene data show CDR1 as MDHEN and CDR2 as SYDVKM. The CDR3 is 11 amino acids. CDR3 sequence: CASRKGLEAFF. Here the CDR3 DNA reads TGTGCCAGCCGTAAGGGCCTTGAAGCTTTCTTT.

In its sample, this clonotype was seen once. In DNA form, the CDR3 reads TGCAGTGCGGTACCACAGGGATTCTACGAGCAGTACTTC. The encoded protein is CSAVPQGFYEQYF. The J gene is TRBJ2-7, the V gene TRBV20-1, with D possibly being TRBD1 (6 bases). CDR1 DFQATT and CDR2 SNEGSKA come from the germline V gene (reference sequence). The CDR3 length is 13 residues. V gave up 6 bases and J gave up 3 bases, with 15 bases separating them.

The V and J genes are TRBV29-1 and TRBJ2-2; no clear D. CDR3 length: 12 amino acids. Germline CDR1 reads SQVTM; CDR2 reads ANQGSEA. V lost 5 bases to trimming and J lost 7 bases, with 11 bases between them. The CDR3 bases are TGCAGCGTTTACCCCGTCTACGGGGAGCTGTTTTTT. Translated, it gives CSVYPVYGELFF.

The chain couples TRBV20-1 to TRBJ2-7, with D maybe TRBD2 (6 bases). The CDR3 covers 14 residues. V was cut by 2 bases and J by 2 bases, with 13 bases left in between. Germline values: CDR1 DFQATT, CDR2 SNEGSKA (reference sequence). The CDR3 bases are TGCAGTGCTAGATCCACTAGCCAAACCTACGAGCAGTACTTC. As protein: CSARSTSQTYEQYF.

This clonotype was counted once. V gene TRBV7-9 combines with J gene TRBJ2-7; TRBD2 matches at 11 bases. The CDR3 sequence is 15 residues long. V was pared by 3 bases and J by 7 bases, with 8 bases of the junction left unmatched. Germline lookup yields CDR1 SEHNR and CDR2 FQNEAQ (reference sequence). The CDR3 DNA sequence: TGTGCCAGCAGCTTTCTAGCGGGAGGCTCTGTTGAGCAGTACTTC. As protein: CASSFLAGGSVEQYF.

The chain links TRBV20-1 to TRBJ2-3, with 9 bases that match TRBD2. With 0 bases clipped from V and 3 bases from J, the junction kept 7 bases outside the gene matches. Germline CDR1 reads DFQATT; CDR2 reads SNEGSKA (reference sequence). This CDR3 spans 16 amino acids. CDR3 protein: CSARDQTSGHTDTQYF. CDR3 coding DNA: TGCAGTGCTAGAGATCAGACTAGCGGTCATACAGATACGCAGTATTTT.

The chain employs TRBV28 and TRBJ2-3; D gene uncertain. Germline V gene sequence: CDR1 MDHEN, CDR2 SYDVKM. The CDR3 is 18 amino acids. V lost 1 base and J 4 bases, leaving 21 bases between the germline ends. CDR3 sequence: CASSLFPASPPEADTQYF. CDR3 coding DNA: TGTGCCAGCAGTTTATTCCCGGCGAGCCCTCCTGAGGCAGATACGCAGTATTTT.

The V and J genes are TRBV20-1 and TRBJ1-1; 8 bases are a match to TRBD1. Trimming took 7 bases from V and 3 from J; bases not matched to a gene: 7. The germline CDR1 and CDR2 sequences are DFQATT and SNEGSKA (reference sequence). The CDR3 totals 13 residues. The CDR3 nucleotides are TGCAGTGTTCAGGGGGCGGGGGACACTGAAGCTTTCTTT. This gives the protein CSVQGAGDTEAFF.